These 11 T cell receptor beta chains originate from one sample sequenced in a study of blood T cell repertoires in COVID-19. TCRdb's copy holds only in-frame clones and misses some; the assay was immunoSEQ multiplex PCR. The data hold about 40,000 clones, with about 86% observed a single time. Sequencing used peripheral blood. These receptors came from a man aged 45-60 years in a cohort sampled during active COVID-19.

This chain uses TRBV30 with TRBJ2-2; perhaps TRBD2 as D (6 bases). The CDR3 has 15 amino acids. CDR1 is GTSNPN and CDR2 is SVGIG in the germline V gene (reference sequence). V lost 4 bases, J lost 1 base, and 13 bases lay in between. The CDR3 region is CAWTPVGGNTGELFF. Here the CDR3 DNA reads TGTGCCTGGACGCCCGTGGGGGGGAACACCGGGGAGCTGTTTTTT.

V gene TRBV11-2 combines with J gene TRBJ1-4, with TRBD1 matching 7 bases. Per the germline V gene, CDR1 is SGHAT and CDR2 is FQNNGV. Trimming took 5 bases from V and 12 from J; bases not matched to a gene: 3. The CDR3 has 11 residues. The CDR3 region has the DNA TGTGCCAGCAGCCGAGGGACAGAACTGTTTTTT. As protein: CASSRGTELFF.

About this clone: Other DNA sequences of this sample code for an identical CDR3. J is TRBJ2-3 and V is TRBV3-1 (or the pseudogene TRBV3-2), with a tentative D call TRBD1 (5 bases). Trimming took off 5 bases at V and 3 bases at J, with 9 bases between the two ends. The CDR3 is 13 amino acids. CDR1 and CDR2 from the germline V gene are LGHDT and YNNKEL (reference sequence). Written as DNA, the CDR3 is TGTGCCAGCAGCGTAGACAGAACAGATACGCAGTATTTT. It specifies CASSVDRTDTQYF.

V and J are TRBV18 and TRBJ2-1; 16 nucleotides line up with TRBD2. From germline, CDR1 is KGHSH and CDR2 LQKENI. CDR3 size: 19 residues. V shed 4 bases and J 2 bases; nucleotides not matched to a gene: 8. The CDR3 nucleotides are TGTGCCAGCTCACACGCCGGGACTAGCGGGGGGGGCGCCTACAATGAGCAGTTCTTC. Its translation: CASSHAGTSGGGAYNEQFF.

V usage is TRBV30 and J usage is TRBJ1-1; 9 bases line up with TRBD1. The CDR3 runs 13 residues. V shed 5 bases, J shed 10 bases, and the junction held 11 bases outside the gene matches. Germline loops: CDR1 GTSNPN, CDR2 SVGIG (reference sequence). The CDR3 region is CAWGTGGANRAFF. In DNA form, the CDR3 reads TGTGCCTGGGGTACAGGGGGCGCGAATAGAGCTTTCTTT. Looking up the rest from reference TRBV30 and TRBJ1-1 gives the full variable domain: SQTIHQWPATLVQPVGSPLSLECTVEGTSNPNLYWYRQAAGRGLQLLFYSVGIGQISSEVPQNLSASRPQDRQFILSSKKLLLSDSGFYLCAWGTGGANRAFFGQGTRLTVV.

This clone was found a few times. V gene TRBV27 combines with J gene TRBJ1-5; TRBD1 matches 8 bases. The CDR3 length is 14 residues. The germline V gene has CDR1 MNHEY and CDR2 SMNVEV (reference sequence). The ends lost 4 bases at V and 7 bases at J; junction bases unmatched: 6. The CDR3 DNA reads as TGTGCCAGCAGTTATCGGACAGGGAAACAGCCCCAGCATTTT. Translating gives CASSYRTGKQPQHF.

Written as DNA, the CDR3 is TGCGCCAGCAGCCAGCGGGCCGACAATGAGCAGTTCTTC. Residues: CASSQRADNEQFF. The chain is built from TRBV4-1 and TRBJ2-1; D may be TRBD2 (5 bases). CDR1 and CDR2 (germline): MGHRA, YSYEKL. The CDR3 sequence is 13 residues long. The V gene lost 3 bases and the J gene lost 5 bases, with 8 bases spanning the gap.

CDR3: CASSPTGNEQYV. As DNA, the CDR3 is TGTGCCAGCTCACCCACAGGGAACGAGCAGTACGTC. J is TRBJ2-7 and V is TRBV18, with a tentative D call TRBD1 (6 bases). CDR1 and CDR2 (germline): KGHSH, LQKENI. The CDR3 totals 12 residues. V lost 3 bases and J 5 bases, leaving 8 bases between the germline ends.

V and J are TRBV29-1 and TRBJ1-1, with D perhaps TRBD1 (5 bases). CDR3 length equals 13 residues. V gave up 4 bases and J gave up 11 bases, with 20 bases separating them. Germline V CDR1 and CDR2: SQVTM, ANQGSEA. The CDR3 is CSVVGGAGGVAFF. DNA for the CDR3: TGCAGCGTTGTTGGGGGAGCGGGGGGAGTGGCTTTCTTT.

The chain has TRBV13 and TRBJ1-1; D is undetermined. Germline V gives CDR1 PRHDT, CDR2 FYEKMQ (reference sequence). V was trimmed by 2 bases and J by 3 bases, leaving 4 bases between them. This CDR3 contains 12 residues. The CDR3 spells CASSLQDTEAFF. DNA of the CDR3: TGTGCCAGCAGCTTACAGGACACTGAAGCTTTCTTT. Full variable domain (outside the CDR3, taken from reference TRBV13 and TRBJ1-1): AAGVIQSPRHLIKEKRETATLKCYPIPRHDTVYWYQQGPGQDPQFLISFYEKMQSDKGSIPDRFSAQQFSDYHSELNMSSLELGDSALYFCASSLQDTEAFFGQGTRLTVV.

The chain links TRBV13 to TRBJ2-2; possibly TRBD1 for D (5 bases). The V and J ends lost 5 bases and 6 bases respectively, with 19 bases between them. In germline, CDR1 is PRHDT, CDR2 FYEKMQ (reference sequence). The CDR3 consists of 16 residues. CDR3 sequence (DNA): TGTGCCAGCAGCCCTAGGGGCTTCGAAACGGCCGGGGAGCTGTTTTTT. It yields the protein CASSPRGFETAGELFF.